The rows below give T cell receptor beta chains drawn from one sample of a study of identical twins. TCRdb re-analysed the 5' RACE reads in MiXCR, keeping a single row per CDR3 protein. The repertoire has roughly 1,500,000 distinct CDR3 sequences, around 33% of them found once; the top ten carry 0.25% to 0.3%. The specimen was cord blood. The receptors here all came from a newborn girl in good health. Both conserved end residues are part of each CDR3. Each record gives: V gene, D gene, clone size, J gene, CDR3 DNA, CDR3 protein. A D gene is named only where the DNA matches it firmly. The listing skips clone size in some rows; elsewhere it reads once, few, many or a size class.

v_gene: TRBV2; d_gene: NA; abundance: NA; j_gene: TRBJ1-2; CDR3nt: TGTGCCAGCAGTGTCCTGACAGCTGGCTACACCTTC; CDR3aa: CASSVLTAGYTF
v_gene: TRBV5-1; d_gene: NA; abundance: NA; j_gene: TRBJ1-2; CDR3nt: TGCGCCAGCAGCTTGAACGCGGGCCCTAACTATGGCTACACCTTC; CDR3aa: CASSLNAGPNYGYTF
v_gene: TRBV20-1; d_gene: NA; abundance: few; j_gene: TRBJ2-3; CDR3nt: TGCAGTGCTAGAGACCCCGGGCCCACAGATACGCAGTATTTT; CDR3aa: CSARDPGPTDTQYF
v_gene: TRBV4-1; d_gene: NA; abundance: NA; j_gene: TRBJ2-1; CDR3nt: TGCGCCAGCAGCCAACCTACTAGAGTTCGGTACAATGAGCAGTTCTTC; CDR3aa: CASSQPTRVRYNEQFF
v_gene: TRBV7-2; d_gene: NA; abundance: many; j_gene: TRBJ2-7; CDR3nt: TGTGCCAGCAGCTTAGCGCAGGGGACGTACGAGCAGTACTTC; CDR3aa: CASSLAQGTYEQYF
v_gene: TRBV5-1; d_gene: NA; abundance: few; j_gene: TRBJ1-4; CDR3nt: TGCGCCAGCAGGGAAGGGATTTCTACTAATGAAAAACTGTTTTTT; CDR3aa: CASREGISTNEKLFF
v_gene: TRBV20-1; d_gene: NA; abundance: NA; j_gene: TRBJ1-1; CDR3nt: TGCAGTGCTAGTTTGCCAGGGAGGGGTCACACTGAAGCTTTCTTT; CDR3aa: CSASLPGRGHTEAFF
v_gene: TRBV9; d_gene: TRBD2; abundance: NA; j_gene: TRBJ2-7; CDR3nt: TGTGCCAGCAGCGTTACGACTAGCGGGGAAGCTGAGCAGTACTTC; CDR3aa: CASSVTTSGEAEQYF
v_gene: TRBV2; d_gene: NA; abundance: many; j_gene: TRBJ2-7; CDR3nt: TGTGCCAGCAGTTGGGACCGCGCCGCCTACGAGCAGTACTTC; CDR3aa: CASSWDRAAYEQYF
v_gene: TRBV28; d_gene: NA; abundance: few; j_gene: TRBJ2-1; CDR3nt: TGTGCCAGCAGACAAACCACGCCCTCTCAGTCTAATGAGCAGTTCTTC; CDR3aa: CASRQTTPSQSNEQFF
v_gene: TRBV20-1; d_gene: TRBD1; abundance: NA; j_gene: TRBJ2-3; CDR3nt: TGCAGTGCAACCGACAGGGGGGGAACAGATACGCAGTATTTT; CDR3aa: CSATDRGGTDTQYF
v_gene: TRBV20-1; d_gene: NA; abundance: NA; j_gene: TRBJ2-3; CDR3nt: TGCAGTCAACAGCGCCTCACAGATACGCAGTATTTT; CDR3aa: CSQQRLTDTQYF
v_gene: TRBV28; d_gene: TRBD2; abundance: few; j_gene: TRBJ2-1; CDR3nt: TGTGCCAGCATGCCTAGCGGGAGCTCCTACAATGAGCAGTTCTTC; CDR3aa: CASMPSGSSYNEQFF
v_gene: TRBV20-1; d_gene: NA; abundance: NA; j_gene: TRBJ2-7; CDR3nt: TGCAGTGCTATCCTCCCCCCTAGAAGCTCCTACGAGCAGTACTTC; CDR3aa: CSAILPPRSSYEQYF
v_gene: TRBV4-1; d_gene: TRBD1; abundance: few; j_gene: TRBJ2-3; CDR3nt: TGCGCCAGCAGCCAAGGGCAGGGGACAGGAGATACGCAGTATTTT; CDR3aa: CASSQGQGTGDTQYF
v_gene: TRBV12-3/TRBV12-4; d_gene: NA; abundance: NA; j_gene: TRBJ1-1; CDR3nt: TGTGCCAGCAGTTTAACTCGACAGAACACTGAAGCTTTCTTT; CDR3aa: CASSLTRQNTEAFF
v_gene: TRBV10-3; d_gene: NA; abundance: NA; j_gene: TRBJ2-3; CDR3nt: TGTGCCATCAGTCTACAGCGGGTCAGTAGCACAAATACGCAGTATTTT; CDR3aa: CAISLQRVSSTNTQYF